This T cell receptor (beta chain) was observed in a study of cytomegalovirus exposure and HLA in healthy donors (dated by TCRdb to about 2017). For the study in its entirety: According to a later analysis, one platform produced both the 100 to 150 validation repertoires and the 720 or so repertoires of the first cohort. The aim of the study was to test whether cataloging public T cell receptors could identify signatures of past pathogen exposure. A separate validation cohort of 100 to 150 different subjects was used in addition to the roughly 720-subject first cohort. The study combined high-throughput TCR immunosequencing, statistical association of individual TCRs with disease status, and machine learning to predict cytomegalovirus infection status. General study outcomes and caveats: The authors suggested that the approach could potentially be generalized to other disease states and immunological phenotypes. In vitro tests confirmed that a few of the cytomegalovirus-associated TCR beta chains recognize cytomegalovirus antigens. A later analysis found that TCRs clustered in the first cohort also tended to co-occur in the 130 or so validation repertoires, with 94% of cluster scores above 0. The study listed approximately 150 TCR beta chains as associated with cytomegalovirus. While some public TCRs were present in many individuals, most TCR sequences turned up only very rarely across donors. The validation cohort had no HLA typing available for a later analysis, so co-occurrence within that cohort was assessed over all 120 or so repertoires. Cytomegalovirus status was reported to be diagnosed by the classifier with high specificity and sensitivity in both the original and validation cohorts.

Reading from cysteine to phenylalanine, the CDR3 counts 16 amino acids. Left in the record is the CDR3 DNA by itself, 48 bases read in frame from the first base. Deletion took 4 bases off V and 6 bases off J, with a span of 22 bases between the germline ends. The germline V gene gives CDR1 as SGHDT and CDR2 as YYEEEE. Library creation used the immunoSEQ multiplex PCR assay. As for the authors' bioinformatics: A statistical classification framework was developed to diagnose cytomegalovirus status using the catalog of TCR beta chain sequences. In TCRdb, the immuneACCESS table is reduced to in-frame sequences with V and J assigned. These tables do not hold every clone; where another copy was compared, an unresolved V gene accounts for under half, and the others remain unexplained. V, J and clone size are taken as reported in that table, and D and trimming were inferred from the DNA itself. The sample table records under 250,000 clones; 90% to 95% of these occur just once. The top ten clonotypes cover roughly 1% of the sample.

Separate from the approximately 670-subject first cohort, the validation cohort of some 130 subjects was the group to which the donors belonged. Turning to this clone: Its antigen is currently not known. No much larger clone is present one base from it, and per-base qualities are unavailable.

Sequencing was carried out using PBMCs. The source is a woman aged 18-35 years in good health and CMV-seronegative. The rearranged segments are TRBV5-6 and TRBJ1-2, with TRBD1 perhaps the D gene, on 5 matching bases. The base sequence is TGTGCCAGCAGCGTGACCTTGGGGCTTTACCAGAATGGCTACACCTTC. It translates as CASSVTLGLYQNGYTF.